These T cell receptor beta chains were read from a single sample in a study of shared clonotypes between healthy human individuals. Assay used: immunoSEQ multiplex PCR; TCRdb lists only in-frame clones, some missing. Here the sample spans about 820,000 clones, around 93% being singletons. The material sequenced was naive CD8+ T cells sorted from blood. The source of these receptors is a man aged 25 to 40 in good health. CDR3s include the opening cysteine and the closing phenylalanine or tryptophan. The D gene is left open where the match is weak.

v_call: TRBV10-2; cdr3_length: 15; j_call: TRBJ2-2; d_call: .; cdr3_aa: CASSEGTTNTGELFF
v_call: TRBV10-3; cdr3_length: 16; j_call: TRBJ2-2; d_call: .; cdr3_aa: CAISEGGIVDTGELFF
v_call: TRBV13; cdr3_length: 12; j_call: TRBJ1-5; d_call: .; cdr3_aa: CASSFSNQPQHF
v_call: TRBV10-2; cdr3_length: 16; j_call: TRBJ2-7; d_call: .; cdr3_aa: CASSESSGASSYEQYF
v_call: TRBV29-1; cdr3_length: 12; j_call: TRBJ2-1; d_call: .; cdr3_aa: CSVTGVYNEQFF
v_call: TRBV9; cdr3_length: 14; j_call: TRBJ2-1; d_call: .; cdr3_aa: CASSVGGRGNEQFF
v_call: TRBV6-5; cdr3_length: 14; j_call: TRBJ2-7; d_call: .; cdr3_aa: CASSYKENSYEQYF
v_call: TRBV5-6; cdr3_length: 17; j_call: TRBJ2-4; d_call: .; cdr3_aa: CASSLGTGGLGKNIQYF
v_call: TRBV7-8; cdr3_length: 16; j_call: TRBJ2-5; d_call: .; cdr3_aa: CASSLALRGRGETQYF
v_call: TRBV6-1; cdr3_length: 16; j_call: TRBJ2-7; d_call: .; cdr3_aa: CASSEIGALSSYEQYF
v_call: TRBV7-8; cdr3_length: 16; j_call: TRBJ2-7; d_call: .; cdr3_aa: CASSYMLGDRTYEQYF
v_call: TRBV6-6; cdr3_length: 14; j_call: TRBJ1-1; d_call: .; cdr3_aa: CASSLLGQNTEAFF
v_call: TRBV19; cdr3_length: 13; j_call: TRBJ2-2; d_call: .; cdr3_aa: CASSLAPTGELFF
v_call: TRBV18; cdr3_length: 16; j_call: TRBJ2-7; d_call: TRBD2; cdr3_aa: CASSPRTSADLYEQYF
v_call: TRBV7-8; cdr3_length: 13; j_call: TRBJ1-5; d_call: .; cdr3_aa: CASSHAGNQPQHF
v_call: TRBV21-1; cdr3_length: 15; j_call: TRBJ2-7; d_call: .; cdr3_aa: CASSSRAGNSYEQYF
v_call: TRBV5-6; cdr3_length: 14; j_call: TRBJ2-1; d_call: .; cdr3_aa: CASSVREHYNEQFF
v_call: TRBV5-5; cdr3_length: 17; j_call: TRBJ2-1; d_call: .; cdr3_aa: CASSFSRLEGLYNEQFF
v_call: TRBV9; cdr3_length: 15; j_call: TRBJ2-2; d_call: TRBD2; cdr3_aa: CASSVVSGDTGELFF
v_call: TRBV2; cdr3_length: 16; j_call: TRBJ2-3; d_call: .; cdr3_aa: CASSENPSAARDTQYF
v_call: TRBV6-5; cdr3_length: 15; j_call: TRBJ1-2; d_call: TRBD1; cdr3_aa: CASTQNPRGRGGYTF